Listed here are 8 T cell receptor beta chains from one sample, sequenced in a study of OX40 agonist ivuxolimab in advanced cancers. TCRdb's copy holds only in-frame clones and misses some; the assay was immunoSEQ multiplex PCR. Among 76,000 or so clones listed, around 85% were seen once. This specimen was CD4+ or CD8+ T cells sorted from blood, taken in a trial of the OX40 agonist ivuxolimab. The receptor source for this set is an adult with an advanced solid tumor such as melanoma, head and neck, liver or kidney cancer.

CDR3: CASSSGLADSYEQYF. The CDR3 coding sequence is TGTGCCAGCAGCAGCGGACTAGCGGATTCCTACGAGCAGTACTTC. This sequence joins TRBV21-1 and TRBJ2-7; TRBD2 is taken as the D call from the table, unchecked against the DNA. TRBV21-1 is a pseudogene. This CDR3 is built from 15 residues.

The CDR3 DNA is TGTGCCAGCAGCTTGGAAAGGGACTATGGCTACACCTTC. Translation: CASSLERDYGYTF. The rearrangement uses TRBV5-4 and TRBJ1-2; D is uncertain. CDR3 size: 13 residues. Germline V gene lookup returns CDR1 SGHNT and CDR2 YYREEE (reference sequence). V was trimmed by 0 bases and J by 3 bases, leaving 6 bases between them.

Concerning this clone: This sequence may be a read error, since a much larger clone differs from it by one base. The genes are TRBV19 and TRBJ2-7; TRBD2 might be the D (5 bases). V was shortened by 5 bases and J by 4 bases, with 6 bases between the two germline ends. The CDR3 runs to 11 residues. Germline CDR1 and CDR2: LNHDA and SQIVND (reference sequence). The DNA for the CDR3 is TGTGCCAGTAGTGGGGAGTACGAGCAGTACTTC. Its translation is CASSGEYEQYF. Looking up the rest from reference TRBV19 and TRBJ2-7 gives the full variable domain: DGGITQSPKYLFRKEGQNVTLSCEQNLNHDAMYWYRQDPGQGLRLIYYSQIVNDFQKGDIAEGYSVSREKKESFPLTVTSAQKNPTAFYLCASSGEYEQYFGPGTRLTVT.

CDR3: CASSALAGKGADTQYF. In DNA, the CDR3 is TGTGCCAGCAGCGCCCTAGCGGGGAAAGGGGCAGATACGCAGTATTTT. The rearrangement links TRBV11-2 to TRBJ2-3; TRBD2 matches 9 bases. V was clipped by 5 bases and J by 4 bases; unmatched bases: 10. Per the germline V gene, CDR1 is SGHAT and CDR2 is FQNNGV. The CDR3 runs to 16 residues.

The rearrangement uses TRBV5-1 and TRBJ1-2, with D unclear. CDR1 is SGHRS, CDR2 YFSETQ, per germline. Trimming cost V 5 bases and J 0 bases, with 11 bases left between them. The CDR3 has 14 amino acids. The CDR3 DNA follows: TGCGCCAGCAGTTTGACGGAAGCTAACTATGGCTACACCTTC. Translation gives CASSLTEANYGYTF.

The rearrangement joins TRBV29-1 to TRBJ2-1; possibly TRBD1 or TRBD2 for D (5 bases each). V lost 7 bases and J 3 bases, leaving 16 bases between the germline ends. There are 14 residues in the CDR3. Germline CDR1 SQVTM, CDR2 ANQGSEA. DNA for the CDR3: TGCAGCGCCCAAGGGGCAGGGAGCTACAATGAGCAGTTCTTC. Amino acids: CSAQGAGSYNEQFF.

V usage is TRBV7-2 and J usage is TRBJ2-1; TRBD2 matches 7 bases. The germline CDR1 and CDR2 sequences are SGHTA and FQGNSA. This CDR3 spans 15 amino acids. Trimming removed 1 base from V and 3 bases from J; junction bases left unmatched: 3. The CDR3 DNA reads TGTGCCAGCAGCTTAGAACGGGGGGTCTACAATGAGCAGTTCTTC. It yields the protein CASSLERGVYNEQFF.

The rearrangement joins TRBV6-5 to TRBJ2-7; 9 nucleotides align to TRBD1. This CDR3 comprises 15 residues. Losses at the gene ends were 6 bases for V and 6 bases for J; bases not matched to a gene: 12. Germline loops: CDR1 MNHEY, CDR2 SVGAGI. The CDR3 is CASRSYRDREAEQYF. CDR3 DNA sequence: TGTGCCAGCAGATCTTACCGGGACAGGGAGGCCGAGCAGTACTTC.